The clone carrying this T cell receptor (beta chain) was seen more than once but under ten times. Antigen specificity is unknown. TCRdb itself ran the reads through MiXCR, one entry per CDR3 protein. Of roughly 500,000 distinct CDR3 sequences in the sample, roughly 34% were seen once. The germline V gene has CDR1 MNHEY and CDR2 SVGEGT. The ends were cut back, 5 bases at V and 8 bases at J, with 9 bases in the middle. CDR3 length equals 11 residues. These data come from a study of T cell repertoires in cytomegalovirus infection. Study at large: In the study, CMV epitopes included recently identified HLA-C-restricted and well-studied HLA-B-restricted ones. CMV infection and matching HLA type were both indicated by public TCR beta signatures.

The V and J genes are TRBV6-2 or TRBV6-3 and TRBJ1-2; D may be TRBD1 (5 bases). This clonotype originated in a human donor in good health (CMV status not recorded). Some clones in this sample may be carry-over from other donors' samples. The sequencing here drew on cultured PBMCs, taken from culture after CMV antigen stimulation. CDR3 DNA sequence: TGTGCCAGCAGTAGGGGACGGGGCTACACCTTC. Protein product: CASSRGRGYTF.